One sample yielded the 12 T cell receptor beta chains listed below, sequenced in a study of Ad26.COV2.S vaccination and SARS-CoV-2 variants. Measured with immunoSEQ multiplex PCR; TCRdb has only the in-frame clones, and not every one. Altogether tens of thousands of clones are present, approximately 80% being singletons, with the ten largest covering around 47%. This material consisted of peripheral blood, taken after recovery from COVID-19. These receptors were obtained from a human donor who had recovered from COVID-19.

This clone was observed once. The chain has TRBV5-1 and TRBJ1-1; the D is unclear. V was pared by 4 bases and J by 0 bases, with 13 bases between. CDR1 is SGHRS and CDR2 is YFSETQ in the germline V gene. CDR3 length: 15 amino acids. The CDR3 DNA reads TGCGCCAGCAGCCAGGCCGAAATAATGAACACTGAAGCTTTCTTT. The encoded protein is CASSQAEIMNTEAFF.

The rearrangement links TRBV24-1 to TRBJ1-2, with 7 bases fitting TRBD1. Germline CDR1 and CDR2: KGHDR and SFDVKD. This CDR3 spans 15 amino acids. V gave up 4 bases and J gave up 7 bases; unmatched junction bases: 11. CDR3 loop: CATSDTDRESGGYTF. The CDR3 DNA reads TGTGCCACCAGTGACACCGACAGGGAGTCCGGTGGCTACACCTTC.

CDR3 sequence (DNA): TGCGCCAGCAGCCGGGAGGGGGGACTATACTACGAGCAGTACTTC. This sequence encodes CASSREGGLYYEQYF. The rearrangement uses TRBV5-1 and TRBJ2-7, with 8 nucleotides matching TRBD2. Germline V gives CDR1 SGHRS, CDR2 YFSETQ. The length of the CDR3 is 15 residues. Trimming cost V 4 bases and J 3 bases; bases outside gene matches: 9.

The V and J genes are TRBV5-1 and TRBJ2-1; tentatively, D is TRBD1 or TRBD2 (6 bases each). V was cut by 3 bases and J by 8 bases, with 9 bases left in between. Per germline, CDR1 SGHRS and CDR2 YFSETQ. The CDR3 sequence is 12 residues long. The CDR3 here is CASSSGGDEQFF. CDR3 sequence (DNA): TGCGCCAGCAGCTCCGGGGGCGATGAGCAGTTCTTC.

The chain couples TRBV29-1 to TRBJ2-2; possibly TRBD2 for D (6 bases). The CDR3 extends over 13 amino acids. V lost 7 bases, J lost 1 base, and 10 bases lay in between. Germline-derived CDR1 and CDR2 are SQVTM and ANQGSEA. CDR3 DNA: TGCAGCGGAGCGGGCTTGAACACCGGGGAGCTGTTTTTT. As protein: CSGAGLNTGELFF.

Written as DNA, the CDR3 is TGTGCCTGGGACCCAGGAAGGGGAGATACGCAGTATTTT. Its protein is CAWDPGRGDTQYF. The gene calls are TRBV30 and TRBJ2-3; a weak D match, TRBD1 (5 bases). V lost 5 bases to trimming and J lost 5 bases, with 14 bases between them. CDR1 is GTSNPN and CDR2 is SVGIG in the germline V gene (reference sequence). The CDR3 totals 13 residues.

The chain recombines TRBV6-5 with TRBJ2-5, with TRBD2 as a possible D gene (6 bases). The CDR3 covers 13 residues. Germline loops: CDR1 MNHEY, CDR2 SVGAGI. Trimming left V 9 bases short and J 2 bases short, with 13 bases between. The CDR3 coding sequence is TGTGCCAGTCGACTAGACCTGCAAGAGACCCAGTACTTC. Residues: CASRLDLQETQYF.

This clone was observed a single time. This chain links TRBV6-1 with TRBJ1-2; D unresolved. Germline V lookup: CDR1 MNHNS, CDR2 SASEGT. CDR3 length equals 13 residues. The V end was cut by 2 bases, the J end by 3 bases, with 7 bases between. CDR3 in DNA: TGTGCCAGCAGTGAACGGGAGCACTATGGCTACACCTTC. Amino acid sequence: CASSEREHYGYTF.

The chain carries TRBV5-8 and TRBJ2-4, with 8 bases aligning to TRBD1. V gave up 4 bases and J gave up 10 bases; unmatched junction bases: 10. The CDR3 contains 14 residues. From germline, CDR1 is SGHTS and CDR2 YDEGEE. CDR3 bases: TGTGCCAGCAGCCCCAGGGACAGGACGGGAATTCAGTACTTC. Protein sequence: CASSPRDRTGIQYF.

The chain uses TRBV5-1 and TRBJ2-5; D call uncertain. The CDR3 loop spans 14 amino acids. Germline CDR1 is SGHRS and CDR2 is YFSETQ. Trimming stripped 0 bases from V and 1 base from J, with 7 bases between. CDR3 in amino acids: CASSLATVQETQYF. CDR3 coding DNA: TGCGCCAGCAGCTTGGCTACAGTCCAAGAGACCCAGTACTTC.

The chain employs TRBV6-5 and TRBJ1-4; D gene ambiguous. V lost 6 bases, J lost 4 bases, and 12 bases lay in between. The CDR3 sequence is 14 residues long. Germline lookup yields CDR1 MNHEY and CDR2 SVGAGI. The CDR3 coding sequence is TGTGCCAGCAGCCCGCTTACAATTAATGAAAAACTGTTTTTT. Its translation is CASSPLTINEKLFF.

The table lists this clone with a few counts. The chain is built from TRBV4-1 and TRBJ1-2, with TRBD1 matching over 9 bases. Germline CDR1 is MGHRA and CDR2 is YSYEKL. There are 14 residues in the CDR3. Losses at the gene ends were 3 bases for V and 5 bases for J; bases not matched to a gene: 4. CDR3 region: CASSQLGQGYGYTF. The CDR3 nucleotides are TGCGCCAGCAGCCAGTTAGGACAGGGGTATGGCTACACCTTC.